One T cell receptor beta chain is described in this entry. The antigen remains unidentified. The data are from a study of shared clonotypes between healthy human individuals. On the study more broadly: The study used three CD4 naive, three CD4 memory, two CD8 naive and one CD8 memory plate per donor.

This was a deep-level run. The repertoire was sequenced with immunoSEQ multiplex PCR; TCRdb's copy has only in-frame clones and lacks some. The sample lists about 1.1 million clones, about 80% seen once, with 0.6% to 0.7% in the top ten. Notes on the study in general: In this cohort, only blood was sampled, and tissue repertoires likely differ.

V was clipped by 1 base and J by 7 bases, with 13 bases between them. Germline CDR1 and CDR2: SQVTM and ANQGSEA. The CDR3 length is 13 residues. This rearrangement joins TRBV29-1 to TRBJ2-5; D remains unclear. The sequencing input was memory CD4+ T cells from PBMCs. The subset: CD45RA-negative fraction. The sequence was obtained from a man younger than 35 in good health. Some clones in this sample may be carry-over from other donors' samples. The CDR3 coding sequence is TGCAGCGTTGAAGTTAACGTCGCGGCGACCCAGTACTTC. Its protein is CSVEVNVAATQYF. The variable domain in full, with the rest retrieved from reference TRBV29-1 and TRBJ2-5, is SAVISQKPSRDICQRGTSLTIQCQVDSQVTMMFWYRQQPGQSLTLIATANQGSEATYESGFVIDKFPISRPNLTFSTLTVSNMSPEDSSIYLCSVEVNVAATQYFGPGTRLLVL.